Following are 32 T cell receptor beta chains from one sample sequenced in a study of blood T cell repertoires in COVID-19. Data came from immunoSEQ multiplex PCR; TCRdb stores just in-frame clones and leaves some out. The sample has a few hundred thousand clones; about four fifths are singletons. Input material: peripheral blood. The source of these receptors is an elderly man with acute or convalescent COVID-19.

This sequence joins TRBV2 and TRBJ1-6; no reliable D call. Trimming shortened V by 2 bases and J by 0 bases, and 8 bases separated the two germline ends. Germline assignment: CDR1 SNHLY and CDR2 FYNNEI. The length of the CDR3 is 16 residues. The CDR3 DNA reads as TGTGCCAGCAGTGAAAGCGGGAGCTCCTATAATTCACCCCTCCACTTT. This encodes CASSESGSSYNSPLHF.

The rearrangement uses TRBV19 and TRBJ2-2; D is unresolved. V lost 6 bases to trimming and J lost 0 bases, with 8 bases between them. This CDR3 has 14 residues. CDR1 LNHDA and CDR2 SQIVND come from the germline V gene (reference sequence). This CDR3 is CASRTNANTGELFF. CDR3 sequence (DNA): TGTGCCAGTAGGACAAACGCGAACACCGGGGAGCTGTTTTTT.

This chain links TRBV6-1 with TRBJ2-7; 7 bases map to TRBD1. Germline CDR1 is MNHNS and CDR2 is SASEGT. With 2 bases clipped from V and 3 bases from J, the junction kept 10 bases outside the gene matches. The CDR3 runs to 16 residues. As DNA, the CDR3 is TGTGCCAGCAGTGAAAACCAGGGGGTAGGTTTCTACGAGCAGTACTTC. Encoded protein: CASSENQGVGFYEQYF.

This sequence joins TRBV5-6 and TRBJ2-7; the D is unclear. CDR1 is SGHDT and CDR2 is YYEEEE in the germline V gene. Trimming cost V 2 bases and J 3 bases, with 6 bases left between them. The CDR3 length is 12 residues. CDR3 bases: TGTGCCAGCAGCTTAATGAGCTACGAGCAGTACTTC. Protein product: CASSLMSYEQYF.

The chain couples TRBV5-4 to TRBJ1-4; D ambiguous. This CDR3 spans 15 amino acids. V was clipped by 4 bases and J by 7 bases, with 17 bases between them. Germline CDR1 is SGHNT and CDR2 is YYREEE (reference sequence). The CDR3 DNA reads as TGTGCCAGCAGCCATCAAGAAGCTCGGAGTGAAAAACTGTTTTTT. Protein: CASSHQEARSEKLFF.

J is TRBJ2-2 and V is TRBV18; D is ambiguous. CDR3 length: 15 amino acids. Germline CDR1 KGHSH, CDR2 LQKENI. Trimming shortened V by 1 base and J by 2 bases, and 8 bases separated the two germline ends. CDR3 loop: CASSPQYGNTGELFF. CDR3 bases: TGTGCCAGCTCACCACAGTATGGCAACACCGGGGAGCTGTTTTTT.

This clone was counted a few times. The V call is TRBV4-2, the J call TRBJ2-7, with 10 bases that match TRBD1. J gave up 2 bases and V 0 bases, and 4 bases lay outside the gene matches. The CDR3 consists of 16 residues. CDR1 is LGHNA, CDR2 YNFKEQ, per germline. The CDR3 sequence: CASSQDRDRGPYEQYF. Written as DNA, the CDR3 is TGTGCCAGCAGCCAAGACCGGGACAGGGGACCCTACGAGCAGTACTTC.

The sample holds one count of this clone. V and J are TRBV19 and TRBJ2-6; 7 bases are a match to TRBD1. Germline loops: CDR1 LNHDA, CDR2 SQIVND (reference sequence). The length of the CDR3 is 17 residues. J was trimmed by 0 bases and V by 6 bases; bases with no gene match: 8. Here the CDR3 reads CASSRDSKFSGANVLTF. The CDR3, as DNA: TGTGCCAGTAGCCGGGACAGCAAATTCTCTGGGGCCAACGTCCTGACTTTC.

Only a few counts were recorded for this clone. The chain couples TRBV30 to TRBJ1-6; D gene ambiguous. Germline V gives CDR1 GTSNPN, CDR2 SVGIG (reference sequence). The CDR3 is made up of 17 amino acids. Trimming took off 2 bases at V and 3 bases at J, with 17 bases between the two ends. CDR3 DNA: TGTGCCTGGAGTCTAGCTGGAAGTGGAGGCTATAATTCACCCCTCCACTTT. Its translation is CAWSLAGSGGYNSPLHF.

This chain connects TRBV2 to TRBJ1-2; no clear D gene. Germline values: CDR1 SNHLY, CDR2 FYNNEI. The ends were cut back, 6 bases at V and 9 bases at J, with 14 bases in the middle. This CDR3 has 12 residues. CDR3 DNA: TGTGCCAGCAGGCCCCGGGTCTTGAGCTACACCTTC. Protein product: CASRPRVLSYTF.

The rearrangement links TRBV9 to TRBJ1-4; 7 positions match TRBD1. The germline V gene has CDR1 SGDLS and CDR2 YYNGEE. The CDR3 totals 14 residues. V shed 3 bases and J 4 bases; nucleotides not matched to a gene: 3. The CDR3 region is CASSEGTDNEKLFF. In DNA, the CDR3 is TGTGCCAGCAGCGAGGGGACAGATAATGAAAAACTGTTTTTT.

In its sample, this clone was seen once. The J gene is TRBJ1-2, the V gene TRBV19; 7 bases align to TRBD1. Losses at the gene ends were 7 bases for V and 4 bases for J; bases not matched to a gene: 12. The germline gives CDR1 LNHDA, CDR2 SQIVND (reference sequence). This CDR3 has 15 amino acids. The CDR3 DNA follows: TGTGCCAGTAAAAACAGGGGCGCACGAGTCTATGGCTACACCTTC. It codes for CASKNRGARVYGYTF.

The chain combines TRBV2 with TRBJ2-7; the match to TRBD1 covers 10 bases. The J segment lost 5 bases and the V segment lost 7 bases, leaving 8 bases of the junction unmatched. This CDR3 region has 14 residues. Looked up from germline, CDR1 is SNHLY and CDR2 is FYNNEI. For the CDR3, the DNA is TGTGCCAGCACCTTGAGAGGGACAGGGGACGAGCAGTACTTC. Residues: CASTLRGTGDEQYF.

The chain carries TRBV19 and TRBJ1-6; 7 positions match TRBD1. The CDR3 covers 14 residues. Germline CDR1 and CDR2: LNHDA and SQIVND (reference sequence). With V trimmed by 3 bases and J by 11 bases, 7 bases remained unmatched. CDR3 amino acids: CASSIGTDRTPLHF. DNA for the CDR3: TGTGCCAGTAGTATTGGGACAGACAGGACACCCCTCCACTTT. The variable domain in full, completed from reference TRBV19 and TRBJ1-6, reads DGGITQSPKYLFRKEGQNVTLSCEQNLNHDAMYWYRQDPGQGLRLIYYSQIVNDFQKGDIAEGYSVSREKKESFPLTVTSAQKNPTAFYLCASSIGTDRTPLHFGNGTRLTVT.

V gene TRBV24-1 combines with J gene TRBJ2-7, with 9 bases matching TRBD1. After removal of 12 bases from V and 2 bases from J, the junction contained 13 bases not matched to a gene. The CDR3 runs 15 residues. Germline V gives CDR1 KGHDR, CDR2 SFDVKD. The CDR3 spells CAAAGGQGNTYEQYF. CDR3 nucleotides: TGTGCCGCAGCCGGAGGACAGGGGAACACCTACGAGCAGTACTTC.

CDR3 amino acids: CASSSWGRNQPQHF. The CDR3 DNA sequence: TGTGCCAGTAGTTCCTGGGGCCGCAATCAGCCCCAGCATTTT. The chain uses TRBV19 and TRBJ1-5; D possibly corresponds to TRBD1 (5 bases). There are 14 residues in the CDR3. V was shortened by 5 bases and J by 2 bases, with 10 bases between the two germline ends. Germline values: CDR1 LNHDA, CDR2 SQIVND (reference sequence). Supplemented by reference TRBV19 and TRBJ1-5, the full variable domain reads DGGITQSPKYLFRKEGQNVTLSCEQNLNHDAMYWYRQDPGQGLRLIYYSQIVNDFQKGDIAEGYSVSREKKESFPLTVTSAQKNPTAFYLCASSSWGRNQPQHFGDGTRLSIL.

V usage is TRBV7-2 and J usage is TRBJ2-3; 8 bases fit TRBD2. In germline, CDR1 is SGHTA, CDR2 FQGNSA. V trimming: 0 bases; J trimming: 2 bases; junction bases outside the gene matches: 7. The CDR3 totals 17 residues. CDR3 coding DNA: TGTGCCAGCAGCTTAGCTGGGGGACTAGTATACACAGATACGCAGTATTTT. This encodes CASSLAGGLVYTDTQYF.

In its sample, this clone was seen once. The chain couples TRBV12-5 to TRBJ2-1; a possible D gene is TRBD1 (5 bases). The CDR3 is 14 amino acids. Between the trimmed V and J ends, which lost 0 bases and 7 bases, there was a span of 10 bases. Germline V gives CDR1 LGHNT, CDR2 FRNRAP. CDR3 in amino acids: CASGLVPPGNEQFF. The DNA for the CDR3 is TGTGCTAGTGGTTTGGTACCCCCAGGGAATGAGCAGTTCTTC.

V usage is TRBV6-5 and J usage is TRBJ1-1; D ambiguous. This CDR3 has 15 residues. V lost 7 bases and J lost 0, with 15 bases in between. The germline CDR1 and CDR2 sequences are MNHEY and SVGAGI. For the CDR3, the DNA is TGTGCCAGCACCCTCGGGGTCCTCATGAACACTGAAGCTTTCTTT. Translating it yields CASTLGVLMNTEAFF.

The chain employs TRBV28 and TRBJ1-3, with a tentative D call TRBD1 (5 bases). This CDR3 has 15 amino acids. Per the germline V gene, CDR1 is MDHEN and CDR2 is SYDVKM. V lost 4 bases to trimming and J lost 0 bases, with 10 bases between them. The CDR3 DNA sequence: TGTGCCAGCAGTTCCGCGGACATCTCTGGAAACACCATATATTTT. Amino acid sequence: CASSSADISGNTIYF.

The rearrangement joins TRBV7-9 to TRBJ2-7; weak D call: TRBD1 (5 bases). The germline V gene encodes CDR1 SEHNR and CDR2 FQNEAQ (reference sequence). The CDR3 has 15 residues. V was pared by 4 bases and J by 2 bases, with 15 bases between. CDR3 in DNA: TGTGCCAGCAGCTCCCCCCAGGGATTCACCTACGAGCAGTACTTC. It translates to CASSSPQGFTYEQYF.

This clone was detected many times. The chain recombines TRBV30 with TRBJ1-2, with D unclear. The V end lost 4 bases, the J end lost 0 bases, and 12 bases lay between the germline ends. The CDR3 loop spans 14 amino acids. Germline V gives CDR1 GTSNPN, CDR2 SVGIG (reference sequence). DNA for the CDR3: TGTGCCTGGACTGGGCGCGGGGCTAACTATGGCTACACCTTC. This encodes CAWTGRGANYGYTF. Supplemented by reference TRBV30 and TRBJ1-2, the full variable domain reads SQTIHQWPATLVQPVGSPLSLECTVEGTSNPNLYWYRQAAGRGLQLLFYSVGIGQISSEVPQNLSASRPQDRQFILSSKKLLLSDSGFYLCAWTGRGANYGYTFGSGTRLTVV.

The V call is TRBV6-5, the J call TRBJ1-5; possible D gene TRBD1, 6 bases. Germline V CDR1 and CDR2: MNHEY, SVGAGI. V was pared by 2 bases and J by 6 bases, with 17 bases between. This CDR3 has 16 residues. The CDR3 protein is CASSYGSTGSGQPQHF. DNA of the CDR3: TGTGCCAGCAGTTACGGGTCTACAGGGAGCGGTCAGCCCCAGCATTTT.

The gene calls are TRBV4-2 and TRBJ2-1; TRBD2 matches 7 bases. The V gene end was trimmed by 0 bases and the J gene end by 6 bases; junction bases not matched to a gene: 8. The CDR3 extends over 16 amino acids. CDR1 is LGHNA and CDR2 is YNFKEQ in the germline V gene. CDR3 nucleotide sequence: TGTGCCAGCAGCCAAGATAACGGCGGGAGCATCAATGAGCAGTTCTTC. It yields the protein CASSQDNGGSINEQFF.

The rearrangement joins TRBV4-1 to TRBJ2-7; 11 bases line up with TRBD2. With V trimmed by 4 bases and J by 5 bases, 13 bases remained unmatched. From germline, CDR1 is MGHRA and CDR2 YSYEKL. The CDR3 has 17 amino acids. CDR3 sequence: CASSPHLVLAGGDEQYF. The CDR3 DNA reads TGCGCCAGCAGCCCCCACCTCGTGCTAGCGGGAGGCGACGAGCAGTACTTC.

CDR3 nucleotide sequence: TGCGCCAGCACCCCTTGGGGGCGCGGCTCCTACGAGCAGTACTTC. Translated: CASTPWGRGSYEQYF. The V call is TRBV5-1, the J call TRBJ2-7; tentatively, D is TRBD1 (6 bases). Trimming cost V 6 bases and J 0 bases, with 16 bases left between them. Germline CDR1 is SGHRS and CDR2 is YFSETQ. The CDR3 spans 15 residues.

CDR3 loop: CASSFEGACTFHGYYGYTF. CDR3 in DNA: TGTGCCAGCAGTTTCGAGGGGGCGTGCACTTTCCACGGCTACTATGGCTACACCTTC. The genes are TRBV21-1 and TRBJ1-2; the table's D call, TRBD1, has no DNA check behind it. TRBV21-1 is listed as a pseudogene. The CDR3 contains 19 residues.

The chain joins TRBV29-1 to TRBJ2-3; perhaps TRBD2 as D (6 bases). The CDR3 is made up of 13 amino acids. The V and J ends lost 3 bases and 6 bases respectively, with 13 bases between them. Germline CDR1 reads SQVTM; CDR2 reads ANQGSEA. For the CDR3, the DNA is TGCAGCGTTGATTCCGGGACTGGGGATACGCAGTATTTT. The encoded protein is CSVDSGTGDTQYF.

The chain links TRBV12-3 or TRBV12-4 to TRBJ2-5; maybe TRBD1 (6 bases). V lost 6 bases and J 1 base, leaving 9 bases between the germline ends. The CDR3 is made up of 13 amino acids. CDR3 DNA sequence: TGTGCCAGCAGACGGGACACCCAAGAGACCCAGTACTTC. It encodes CASRRDTQETQYF.

The J gene is TRBJ1-2, the V gene TRBV2, with 7 bases fitting TRBD1. CDR1 SNHLY and CDR2 FYNNEI come from the germline V gene. The J segment lost 5 bases and the V segment lost 8 bases, leaving 14 bases of the junction unmatched. The CDR3 is made up of 15 amino acids. The CDR3 sequence is CASDNQQGQRYGYTF. The CDR3 nucleotides are TGTGCCAGCGATAACCAACAGGGGCAGCGGTATGGCTACACCTTC. The entire variable domain, with the rest obtained from reference TRBV2 and TRBJ1-2, is as follows: EPEVTQTPSHQVTQMGQEVILRCVPISNHLYFYWYRQILGQKVEFLVSFYNNEISEKSEIFDDQFSVERPDGSNFTLKIRSTKLEDSAMYFCASDNQQGQRYGYTFGSGTRLTVV.

The chain couples TRBV4-1 to TRBJ2-2, with 8 bases aligning to TRBD1. Germline V gene lookup returns CDR1 MGHRA and CDR2 YSYEKL. The junction had 4 bases not matched to a gene; V was cut back by 4 bases and J by 6 bases. The CDR3 totals 14 residues. The CDR3 DNA is TGCGCCAGCAGCCGCCCGACAGGGGCCGGGGAGCTGTTTTTT. It translates to CASSRPTGAGELFF.

The chain has TRBV6-5 and TRBJ2-5; maybe TRBD2 (5 bases). This CDR3 spans 13 amino acids. Trimming cost V 5 bases and J 9 bases, with 16 bases left between them. CDR1 and CDR2 from the germline V gene are MNHEY and SVGAGI. CDR3: CASSTLSGQSQYF. The CDR3 region has the DNA TGTGCCAGCAGTACTCTCAGCGGCCAGTCCCAGTACTTC.